What follows are 29 T cell receptor beta chains derived from one specimen sequenced in a study of blood T cell repertoires in COVID-19. TCRdb's copy holds only in-frame clones and misses some; the assay was immunoSEQ multiplex PCR. The table records about 60,000 clones, approximately 90% of them present only once. The sample comprised peripheral blood. Receptors were obtained from a man aged 55 to 70 with acute or convalescent COVID-19.

The gene calls are TRBV19 and TRBJ1-5; 8 positions match TRBD1. With V trimmed by 3 bases and J by 4 bases, 2 bases remained unmatched. CDR1 is LNHDA and CDR2 is SQIVND in the germline V gene (reference sequence). The length of the CDR3 is 14 residues. The CDR3 DNA follows: TGTGCCAGTAGTATTCAGGGGGCGAATCAGCCCCAGCATTTT. As protein: CASSIQGANQPQHF.

The chain is built from TRBV7-2 and TRBJ2-5; 10 bases align to TRBD2. Per the germline V gene, CDR1 is SGHTA and CDR2 is FQGNSA. The V segment lost 6 bases and the J segment 4 bases; nucleotides outside the gene matches: 5. There are 14 residues in the CDR3. Here the CDR3 DNA reads TGTGCCAGCAGAACGACTAGCGGGTTAGAGACCCAGTACTTC. Translation: CASRTTSGLETQYF. The full variable domain, in which reference TRBV7-2 and TRBJ2-5 provide the parts outside the CDR3, is GAGVSQSPSNKVTEKGKDVELRCDPISGHTALYWYRQSLGQGLEFLIYFQGNSAPDKSGLPSDRFSAERTGGSVSTLTIQRTQQEDSAVYLCASRTTSGLETQYFGPGTRLLVL.

The J gene is TRBJ1-6, the V gene TRBV7-2, with D maybe TRBD1 (6 bases). CDR3 length: 18 residues. The V and J ends lost 8 bases and 4 bases respectively, with 24 bases between them. CDR1 and CDR2 from the germline V gene are SGHTA and FQGNSA. CDR3 sequence: CASLLRPRGPVYNSPLHF. The CDR3 DNA reads as TGTGCCAGCCTCTTAAGACCGCGGGGGCCTGTTTATAATTCACCCCTCCACTTT.

This chain connects TRBV4-2 to TRBJ1-6; TRBD1 matches at 7 bases. This CDR3 has 16 residues. The V and J ends lost 0 bases and 9 bases, in that order; junction bases with no gene match: 8. Germline V gene lookup returns CDR1 LGHNA and CDR2 YNFKEQ. The CDR3 here is CASSQEYRTGGSPLHF. CDR3 nucleotide sequence: TGTGCCAGCAGCCAAGAATACAGGACAGGTGGTTCACCCCTCCACTTT.

This chain connects TRBV11-3 to TRBJ1-6, with D hard to call. Germline V gives CDR1 SGHNT, CDR2 YENEEA. The CDR3 spans 15 residues. Deletions cut 5 bases from V and 6 bases from J, with 14 bases between. In DNA, the CDR3 is TGTGCCAGCAGCACTAGACCAACCTCTAATTCACCCCTCCACTTT. It codes for CASSTRPTSNSPLHF.

The V gene is TRBV2, the J gene TRBJ1-5; unclear D gene. This CDR3 is built from 13 residues. CDR1 and CDR2 (germline): SNHLY, FYNNEI. Trimming cost V 3 bases and J 7 bases, with 10 bases left between them. In DNA form, the CDR3 reads TGTGCCAGCAGTGAGGAGGGTGGACAGCCCCAGCATTTT. Translated: CASSEEGGQPQHF.

The genes are TRBV30 and TRBJ2-3; 10 bases are a match to TRBD1. J lost 3 bases, V lost 2 bases, and 2 bases had no gene match. Germline V gives CDR1 GTSNPN, CDR2 SVGIG (reference sequence). The CDR3 covers 14 residues. The CDR3 loop is CAWSRDRGTDTQYF. The CDR3 DNA follows: TGTGCCTGGAGTAGGGACAGGGGAACAGATACGCAGTATTTT.

This clone was seen a single time. The chain carries TRBV6-2 or TRBV6-3 and TRBJ2-5, with 7 bases lining up with TRBD2. Germline loops: CDR1 MNHEY, CDR2 SVGEGT. The CDR3 runs 14 residues. Trimming took 6 bases from V and 1 from J; bases not matched to a gene: 5. The CDR3 region has the DNA TGTGCCAGCAGCCTAGGACTAGGCCAAGAGACCCAGTACTTC. Translating gives CASSLGLGQETQYF.

The rearrangement links TRBV5-1 to TRBJ2-1; 10 nucleotides match TRBD2. CDR3 size: 18 residues. CDR1 is SGHRS and CDR2 is YFSETQ in the germline V gene. V shed 0 bases and J 7 bases; nucleotides not matched to a gene: 13. The CDR3 DNA is TGCGCCAGCAGCTTGGCCCAGGGGCGGCTAGCGGGAGTTAATGAGCAGTTCTTC. Its translation is CASSLAQGRLAGVNEQFF.

The chain recombines TRBV28 with TRBJ2-7; a possible D gene is TRBD2 (6 bases). Germline V gene sequence: CDR1 MDHEN, CDR2 SYDVKM. V was shortened by 1 base and J by 0 bases, with 16 bases between the two germline ends. The CDR3 is 17 residues long. The CDR3 DNA follows: TGTGCCAGCAGTTTATCGACATCCGGGACTTCCTCCTACGAGCAGTACTTC. Its protein is CASSLSTSGTSSYEQYF.

The chain combines TRBV19 with TRBJ1-5; tentative D call: TRBD1 (5 bases). V was trimmed by 3 bases and J by 7 bases, leaving 13 bases between them. This CDR3 comprises 14 residues. Germline lookup yields CDR1 LNHDA and CDR2 SQIVND (reference sequence). The CDR3 DNA reads as TGTGCCAGTAGTATTTCGCGGTACAGGCAGCCCCAGCATTTT. Translated, it gives CASSISRYRQPQHF.

The rearrangement uses TRBV23-1 and TRBJ1-1; D gene ambiguous. TRBV23-1 is identified as an open reading frame with a role that is uncertain. The V end lost 11 bases, the J end lost 5 bases, and 15 bases lay between the germline ends. This CDR3 contains 12 residues. CDR3 DNA: TGCGCCCCAGCGGAGGGTCGGACTGAAGCTTTCTTT. Translating it yields CAPAEGRTEAFF.

The J gene is TRBJ2-5, the V gene TRBV7-2, with 7 bases that match TRBD2. Looked up from germline, CDR1 is SGHTA and CDR2 is FQGNSA. The length of the CDR3 is 15 residues. V shed 3 bases, J shed 2 bases, and the junction held 6 bases outside the gene matches. DNA of the CDR3: TGTGCCAGCAGCTTGGGGCTAGCGGTTCAAGAGACCCAGTACTTC. It codes for CASSLGLAVQETQYF.

This clone was seen once. This chain connects TRBV27 to TRBJ2-5; 8 nucleotides align to TRBD1. The length of the CDR3 is 15 residues. V was clipped by 4 bases and J by 5 bases; unmatched bases: 9. Per the germline V gene, CDR1 is MNHEY and CDR2 is SMNVEV (reference sequence). The DNA of the CDR3 is TGTGCCAGCAGTTCCTCGACAGGGGCAAGGGAGACCCAGTACTTC. Its protein product is CASSSSTGARETQYF.

The V call is TRBV11-3, the J call TRBJ2-3, with 7 bases that match TRBD2. The CDR3 has 14 residues. Germline CDR1 SGHNT, CDR2 YENEEA. V lost 3 bases and J lost 3; bases outside the gene matches: 3. The CDR3 sequence is CASSLGRGTDTQYF. The CDR3 nucleotides are TGTGCCAGCAGCTTGGGGAGGGGTACAGATACGCAGTATTTT.

This clone has only a few counts. This rearrangement joins TRBV6-6 to TRBJ1-1; TRBD1 might be the D (6 bases). This CDR3 has 13 amino acids. Trimming left V 5 bases short and J 7 bases short, with 14 bases between. Germline V gene lookup returns CDR1 MNHNY and CDR2 SVGAGI (reference sequence). For the CDR3, the DNA is TGTGCCAGCAGTCTCGGACAGCTCTATGAAGCTTTCTTT. Translating gives CASSLGQLYEAFF.

This clone was seen only a few times. CDR3 bases: TGTGCCAGCAGCTTAAGAGGGACTAGCGGGAGATCTGGGGCCAACGTCCTGACTTTC. Translated, it gives CASSLRGTSGRSGANVLTF. The V gene is TRBV11-3, the J gene TRBJ2-6, with 14 bases fitting TRBD2. J was trimmed by 1 base and V by 2 bases; bases with no gene match: 4. This CDR3 has 19 amino acids. Germline V gene lookup returns CDR1 SGHNT and CDR2 YENEEA.

This chain connects TRBV12-5 to TRBJ2-5, with 9 bases lining up with TRBD1. CDR3 length: 14 amino acids. Germline V gene data show CDR1 as LGHNT and CDR2 as FRNRAP. Germline trimming cut 4 bases from V and 2 bases from J; bases unmatched to any gene: 2. For the CDR3, the DNA is TGTGCTAGTGGTTCCGGGACAGGGCAAGAGACCCAGTACTTC. This gives the protein CASGSGTGQETQYF.

Here the CDR3 reads CASSPPGFFQPQHF. In DNA form, the CDR3 reads TGTGCCAGCAGTCCCCCGGGGTTTTTCCAGCCCCAGCATTTT. The genes are TRBV28 and TRBJ1-5; D is unclear. Germline V CDR1 and CDR2: MDHEN, SYDVKM. The V gene lost 5 bases and the J gene lost 7 bases, with 15 bases spanning the gap. The CDR3 runs 14 residues.

The gene calls are TRBV7-2 and TRBJ1-1; tentatively, D is TRBD1 (6 bases). Trimming took 4 bases from V and 5 from J, leaving 17 bases between them. This CDR3 has 15 amino acids. Germline assignment: CDR1 SGHTA and CDR2 FQGNSA. CDR3 sequence: CASSSAPTGGTEAFF. The CDR3, as DNA: TGTGCCAGCAGCTCCGCACCGACAGGCGGGACTGAAGCTTTCTTT.

The chain recombines TRBV27 with TRBJ2-2; D uncertain. Germline V gene sequence: CDR1 MNHEY, CDR2 SMNVEV (reference sequence). The CDR3 covers 12 residues. Trimming removed 10 bases from V and 5 bases from J, with 11 bases in between. CDR3 bases: TGTGCCACCGCGGTTCAAACCGGGGAGCTGTTTTTT. Encoded protein: CATAVQTGELFF.

The rearrangement joins TRBV7-6 to TRBJ1-4; no clear D gene. The V end lost 5 bases, the J end lost 4 bases, and 14 bases lay between the germline ends. The CDR3 loop spans 15 amino acids. Germline CDR1 SGHVS, CDR2 FNYEAQ. The CDR3 bases are TGTGCCAGCAGCCCTACCCCTGCGGGTAATGAAAAACTGTTTTTT. Translation gives CASSPTPAGNEKLFF.

There are a few counts of this clone. The chain combines TRBV11-3 with TRBJ2-7; D remains ambiguous. V was trimmed by 5 bases and J by 2 bases, leaving 13 bases between them. The germline CDR1 and CDR2 sequences are SGHNT and YENEEA. The CDR3 sequence is 14 residues long. The CDR3 reads CASSPYAAPYEQYF. The CDR3 coding sequence is TGTGCCAGCAGCCCCTATGCCGCGCCCTACGAGCAGTACTTC.

V gene TRBV5-4 combines with J gene TRBJ2-7, with TRBD1 identical over 10 bases. Germline CDR1 reads SGHNT; CDR2 reads YYREEE (reference sequence). CDR3 length: 16 residues. V gave up 4 bases and J gave up 5 bases; unmatched junction bases: 12. In nucleotides, the CDR3 is TGTGCCAGCAGCCCAGGACAGGGGGTTGCTTTGGACGAGCAGTACTTC. It translates to CASSPGQGVALDEQYF.

This chain uses TRBV5-1 with TRBJ2-1; 11 bases align to TRBD2. The V gene end was trimmed by 4 bases and the J gene end by 4 bases; junction bases not matched to a gene: 4. The CDR3 is made up of 15 amino acids. Germline assignment: CDR1 SGHRS and CDR2 YFSETQ. In DNA form, the CDR3 reads TGCGCCAGCAGCACGGGACTAGCGGAATACAATGAGCAGTTCTTC. Its translation is CASSTGLAEYNEQFF.

The chain joins TRBV6-2 or TRBV6-3 to TRBJ2-2; D not certain. This CDR3 region has 16 residues. V was cut by 0 bases and J by 2 bases, with 10 bases left in between. Germline V gene sequence: CDR1 MNHEY, CDR2 SVGEGT. The CDR3 is CASSYSKLSNTGELFF. CDR3 in DNA: TGTGCCAGCAGTTACTCGAAACTATCAAACACCGGGGAGCTGTTTTTT.

The chain combines TRBV30 with TRBJ2-3; the D is unclear. Trimming took off 2 bases at V and 2 bases at J, with 8 bases between the two ends. This CDR3 spans 13 amino acids. Looked up from germline, CDR1 is GTSNPN and CDR2 is SVGIG (reference sequence). In DNA form, the CDR3 reads TGTGCCTGGAGTAAGCTTATCACAGATACGCAGTATTTT. Amino acids: CAWSKLITDTQYF.

The CDR3 spells CASSLLAGNGELFF. The CDR3 region has the DNA TGTGCCAGCAGTTTACTTGCAGGGAACGGGGAGCTGTTTTTT. This chain joins TRBV27 and TRBJ2-2, with D maybe TRBD1 (5 bases). Trimming stripped 2 bases from V and 7 bases from J, with 11 bases between. Per the germline V gene, CDR1 is MNHEY and CDR2 is SMNVEV (reference sequence). The CDR3 consists of 14 residues.

The chain employs TRBV29-1 and TRBJ2-5, with D possibly TRBD2 on 8 matching bases. The germline V and J ends were trimmed by 6 bases and 4 bases, with 24 bases remaining between them. CDR1 and CDR2 from the germline V gene are SQVTM and ANQGSEA. This CDR3 region has 16 residues. DNA of the CDR3: TGCAGCGTCCTACAGGGGTTAGCGGGAAGCTCAGAGACCCAGTACTTC. Translating it yields CSVLQGLAGSSETQYF.